This TCR beta chain was captured by sequencing in a study of T cells in Graves' hyperthyroidism and ophthalmopathy. Study-wide context: Peripheral blood draws took place at initial diagnosis, ahead of any treatment.

In patients aged 18 to 65, hyperthyroidism was newly diagnosed, with duration under 2 months. The diagnoses drew upon clinical symptoms, serum thyroxine and TRAb, thyroid ultrasound and orbital computed tomography. CDR1 and CDR2 from the germline V gene are SGHKS and YYEKEE (reference sequence). This CDR3 contains 14 residues. V was shortened by 4 bases and J by 6 bases, with 11 bases between the two germline ends. Of note for this clonotype: Its matching antigen is unknown.

Amplification of TCR beta CDR3 regions was performed using RNA transcripts as template. Researchers ran a first-round RT-PCR on the TCR CDR3 using the HTBI primer set. TCRdb called the multiplex PCR reads again in MiXCR, with one record for every CDR3 protein. The repertoire includes under 450,000 distinct CDR3 sequences, 15% to 18% of them detected once, and around 14% sits in the top ten. General observations from the study: Classification by a 13 V-J model distinguished ophthalmopathy from stable hyperthyroidism.

The sequenced sample consisted of blood. The TCR was taken from a young woman with Graves' hyperthyroidism. This chain uses TRBV5-5 with TRBJ1-6; D not certain. In DNA, the CDR3 is TGTGCCAGCAGCCCAAATCCCAGTAATTCACCCCTCCACTTT. Protein: CASSPNPSNSPLHF.